This T cell receptor (beta chain) was documented in a study of Ad26.COV2.S vaccination and SARS-CoV-2 variants. Across the whole study: Participant was drawn from the COV1001 Ad26.COV2.S trial arm. Ad26.COV2.S shots went into the muscle once or twice, 56 days apart.

General study points: Considerable breadth of spike-specific CD8+ and CD4+ T cell responses has reportedly been documented following vaccination.

The table came from immunoSEQ multiplex PCR; TCRdb's copy has only in-frame clones and leaves some out. The data contain a few hundred thousand clones, 87% of them singletons. Turning to this clone: Its antigen is currently unknown.

Treatment noted: some 19 received Ad26.COV2.S at low or high dose, single or two shots; 5 received placebo; per-sample allocation not given. All samples were drawn on day 63, counting from the first vaccine or placebo injection. Boston provided a donor who was an adult aged 18-55 years. This receptor was taken from a person between 18 and 59 years old who received the Ad26.COV2.S COVID-19 vaccine or a placebo. This material consisted of peripheral blood, taken in a trial of Ad26.COV2.S vaccine versus placebo.

CDR3 sequence (DNA): TGTGCCAGCCCCCGGGAGGCATTTACCCACGAGCAGTACTTC. This sequence encodes CASPREAFTHEQYF. The V and J genes are TRBV5-6 and TRBJ2-7; 7 positions agree with TRBD2. Germline V gives CDR1 SGHDT, CDR2 YYEEEE. With 7 bases clipped from V and 5 bases from J, the junction kept 12 bases outside the gene matches. The CDR3 is 14 residues long.